The 12 T cell receptor beta chains below all came from one sample that was sequenced in a study of T cell responses to AZD1222 COVID-19 vaccine. The data were produced by immunoSEQ multiplex PCR, yet TCRdb's version contains in-frame clones alone and is incomplete. The sample lists about 140,000 clones, more than 85% seen once, with about 9% in the top ten. The sequencing here drew on peripheral blood, taken on day 0 of AZD1222 vaccination. The receptors here all came from an adult in good health.

The chain carries TRBV6-5 and TRBJ1-5; D not certain. Germline values: CDR1 MNHEY, CDR2 SVGAGI. Trimming took 6 bases from V and 0 from J, leaving 6 bases between them. The CDR3 extends over 13 amino acids. The DNA of the CDR3 is TGTGCCAGCAGAAGAACTAGCAATCAGCCCCAGCATTTT. Translating gives CASRRTSNQPQHF.

The chain joins TRBV5-6 to TRBJ1-2; maybe TRBD1 (6 bases). The length of the CDR3 is 13 residues. With 4 bases removed from V and 4 bases from J, the gap between germline ends came to 11 bases. CDR1 is SGHDT, CDR2 YYEEEE, per germline. CDR3 residues: CASSTKDSYGYTF. The CDR3 nucleotides are TGTGCCAGCAGCACGAAGGACAGCTATGGCTACACCTTC.

This chain joins TRBV6-1 and TRBJ2-1, with a tentative D call TRBD1 (6 bases). The CDR3 contains 14 residues. CDR1 MNHNS and CDR2 SASEGT come from the germline V gene. The V end was cut by 3 bases, the J end by 8 bases, with 14 bases between. The CDR3: CASSDTGFNDEQFF. DNA of the CDR3: TGTGCCAGCAGTGACACAGGGTTTAACGATGAGCAGTTCTTC.

The chain links TRBV25-1 to TRBJ1-1; unclear D gene. V lost 3 bases and J 5 bases, leaving 7 bases between the germline ends. Germline CDR1 reads MGHDK; CDR2 reads SYGVNS. The length of the CDR3 is 12 residues. The CDR3 loop reads CASSDPDTEAFF. Written as DNA, the CDR3 is TGTGCCAGCAGTGACCCAGATACTGAAGCTTTCTTT.

In this sample, this clone turned up once. This chain connects TRBV4-1 to TRBJ1-3; 8 nucleotides align to TRBD1. Germline CDR1 is MGHRA and CDR2 is YSYEKL. V was clipped by 3 bases and J by 2 bases; unmatched bases: 0. The length of the CDR3 is 14 residues. Written as DNA, the CDR3 is TGCGCCAGCAGCCAGACAGGGGCTGGAAACACCATATATTTT. It codes for CASSQTGAGNTIYF.

This clone was observed once. This chain connects TRBV19 to TRBJ2-3; TRBD1 aligns across 7 bases. Trimming took 6 bases from V and 1 from J; bases not matched to a gene: 13. This CDR3 contains 17 residues. Germline V gene sequence: CDR1 LNHDA, CDR2 SQIVND (reference sequence). CDR3 region: CASSMEQGLWGTDTQYF. Here the CDR3 DNA reads TGTGCCAGTAGCATGGAACAGGGGCTCTGGGGCACAGATACGCAGTATTTT. Drawing the rest from reference TRBV19 and TRBJ2-3, the complete variable domain is DGGITQSPKYLFRKEGQNVTLSCEQNLNHDAMYWYRQDPGQGLRLIYYSQIVNDFQKGDIAEGYSVSREKKESFPLTVTSAQKNPTAFYLCASSMEQGLWGTDTQYFGPGTRLTVL.

CDR3 sequence (DNA): TGTGCCAGCAGCTTAGTGGGAGGGACACCCAATTCACCCCTCCACTTT. Protein: CASSLVGGTPNSPLHF. The J gene is TRBJ1-6, the V gene TRBV7-2; D is possibly TRBD1 (6 bases). The CDR3 runs to 16 residues. Looked up from germline, CDR1 is SGHTA and CDR2 is FQGNSA. Trimming cost V 1 base and J 7 bases, with 14 bases left between them.

The chain combines TRBV5-5 with TRBJ1-6; weak D call: TRBD1 (6 bases). This CDR3 has 14 amino acids. With 3 bases removed from V and 9 bases from J, the gap between germline ends came to 13 bases. The germline V gene encodes CDR1 SGHKS and CDR2 YYEKEE (reference sequence). CDR3 region: CASSYQGLVSPLHF. The CDR3 DNA follows: TGTGCCAGCAGCTACCAGGGGCTGGTTTCACCCCTCCACTTT.

This clone was observed a single time. The V gene is TRBV6-5, the J gene TRBJ1-6; a possible D gene is TRBD1 (5 bases). V shed 7 bases and J shed 9 bases, with 16 bases lying between them. From germline, CDR1 is MNHEY and CDR2 SVGAGI. The CDR3 extends over 14 amino acids. The CDR3 protein is CASNTASGVSPLHF. In DNA, the CDR3 is TGTGCCAGCAATACTGCTTCGGGGGTTTCACCCCTCCACTTT.

The rearrangement joins TRBV25-1 to TRBJ1-4, with TRBD1 identical over 7 bases. The V segment lost 8 bases and the J segment 6 bases; nucleotides outside the gene matches: 9. The CDR3 is made up of 14 amino acids. Germline-derived CDR1 and CDR2 are MGHDK and SYGVNS. CDR3 coding DNA: TGTGCCAGCGGTAAGACAGGGTCTTATGAAAAACTGTTTTTT. Its protein is CASGKTGSYEKLFF.

This chain connects TRBV2 to TRBJ1-3; D is unclear. Looked up from germline, CDR1 is SNHLY and CDR2 is FYNNEI. Trimming pared 2 bases from V and 4 bases from J, leaving 18 bases between. The CDR3 extends over 17 amino acids. The CDR3 coding sequence is TGTGCCAGCAGTGAACAGGCCATCGGAGAGGACGGAAACACCATATATTTT. It is translated as CASSEQAIGEDGNTIYF.

The chain uses TRBV28 and TRBJ1-4; TRBD1 is a possible D gene (6 bases). The CDR3 extends over 13 amino acids. Looked up from germline, CDR1 is MDHEN and CDR2 is SYDVKM. V shed 11 bases and J shed 8 bases, with 18 bases lying between them. CDR3 residues: CACTKQGNEKLFF. DNA of the CDR3: TGTGCCTGCACGAAACAGGGAAACGAAAAACTGTTTTTT.